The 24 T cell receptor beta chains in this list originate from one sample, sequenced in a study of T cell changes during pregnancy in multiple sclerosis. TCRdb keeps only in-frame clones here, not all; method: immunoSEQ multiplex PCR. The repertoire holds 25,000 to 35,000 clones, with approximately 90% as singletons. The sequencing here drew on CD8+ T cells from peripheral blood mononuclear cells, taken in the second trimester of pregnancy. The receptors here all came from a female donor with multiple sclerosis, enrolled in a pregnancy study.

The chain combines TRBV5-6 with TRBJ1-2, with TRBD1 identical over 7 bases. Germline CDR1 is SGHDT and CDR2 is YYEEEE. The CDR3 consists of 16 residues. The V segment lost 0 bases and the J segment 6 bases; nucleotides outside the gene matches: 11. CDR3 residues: CASSLAERGRLDGYTF. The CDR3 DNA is TGTGCCAGCAGCTTGGCCGAGAGGGGGCGGCTGGATGGCTACACCTTC.

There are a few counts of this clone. DNA of the CDR3: TGCGCCAGCAGCCCCTCGGGGAACACTGAAGCTTTCTTT. This translates into CASSPSGNTEAFF. V gene TRBV4-1 combines with J gene TRBJ1-1; D gene uncertain. The germline V gene encodes CDR1 MGHRA and CDR2 YSYEKL. The CDR3 length is 13 residues. V dropped 4 bases and J dropped 1 base, with 7 bases sitting between them.

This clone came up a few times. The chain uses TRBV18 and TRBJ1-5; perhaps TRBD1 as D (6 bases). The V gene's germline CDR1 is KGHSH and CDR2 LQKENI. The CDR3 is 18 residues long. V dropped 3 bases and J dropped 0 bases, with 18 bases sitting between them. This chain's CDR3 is CASSPYREASYSNQPQHF. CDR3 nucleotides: TGTGCCAGCTCACCTTACAGGGAAGCCTCATATAGCAATCAGCCCCAGCATTTT.

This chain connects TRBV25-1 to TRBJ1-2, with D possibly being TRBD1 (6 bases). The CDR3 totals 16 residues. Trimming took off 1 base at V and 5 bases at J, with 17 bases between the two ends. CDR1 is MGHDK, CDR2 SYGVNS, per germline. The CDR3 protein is CASSESGAGEWYGYTF. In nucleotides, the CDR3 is TGTGCCAGCAGTGAATCAGGGGCAGGGGAGTGGTATGGCTACACCTTC.

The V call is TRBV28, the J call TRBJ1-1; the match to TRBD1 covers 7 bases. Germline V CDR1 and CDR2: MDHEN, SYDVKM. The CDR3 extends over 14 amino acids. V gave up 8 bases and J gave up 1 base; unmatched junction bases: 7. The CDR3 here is CASGPRTGNTEAFF. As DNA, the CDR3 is TGTGCCAGCGGACCTAGGACAGGGAACACTGAAGCTTTCTTT.

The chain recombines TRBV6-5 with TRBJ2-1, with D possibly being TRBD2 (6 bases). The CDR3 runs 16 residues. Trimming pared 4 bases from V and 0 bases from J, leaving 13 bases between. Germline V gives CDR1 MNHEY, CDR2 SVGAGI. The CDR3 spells CASSFSAGRSYNEQFF. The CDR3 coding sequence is TGTGCCAGCAGTTTCTCCGCGGGACGCTCCTACAATGAGCAGTTCTTC.

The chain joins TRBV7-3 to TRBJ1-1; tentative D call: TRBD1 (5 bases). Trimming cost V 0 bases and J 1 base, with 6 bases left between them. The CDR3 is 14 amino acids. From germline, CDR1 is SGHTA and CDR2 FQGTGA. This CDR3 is CASSLTGRNTEAFF. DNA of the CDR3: TGTGCCAGCAGCTTAACGGGGCGGAACACTGAAGCTTTCTTT. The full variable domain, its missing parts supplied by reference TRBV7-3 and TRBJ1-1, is GAGVSQTPSNKVTEKGKYVELRCDPISGHTALYWYRQSLGQGPEFLIYFQGTGAADDSGLPNDRFFAVRPEGSVSTLKIQRTERGDSAVYLCASSLTGRNTEAFFGQGTRLTVV.

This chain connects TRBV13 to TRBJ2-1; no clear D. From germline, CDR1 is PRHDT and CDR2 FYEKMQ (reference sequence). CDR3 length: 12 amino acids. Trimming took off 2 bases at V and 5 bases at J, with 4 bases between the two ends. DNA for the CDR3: TGTGCCAGCAGCTTATTCAACAATGAGCAGTTCTTC. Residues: CASSLFNNEQFF. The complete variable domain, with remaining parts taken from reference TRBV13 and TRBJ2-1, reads AAGVIQSPRHLIKEKRETATLKCYPIPRHDTVYWYQQGPGQDPQFLISFYEKMQSDKGSIPDRFSAQQFSDYHSELNMSSLELGDSALYFCASSLFNNEQFFGPGTRLTVL.

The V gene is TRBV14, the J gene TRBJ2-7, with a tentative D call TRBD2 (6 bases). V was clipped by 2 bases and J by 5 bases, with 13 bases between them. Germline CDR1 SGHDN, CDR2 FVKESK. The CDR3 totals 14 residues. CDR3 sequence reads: CASSQTGVSDEQYF. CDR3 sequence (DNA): TGTGCCAGCAGCCAAACGGGGGTTTCGGACGAGCAGTACTTC.

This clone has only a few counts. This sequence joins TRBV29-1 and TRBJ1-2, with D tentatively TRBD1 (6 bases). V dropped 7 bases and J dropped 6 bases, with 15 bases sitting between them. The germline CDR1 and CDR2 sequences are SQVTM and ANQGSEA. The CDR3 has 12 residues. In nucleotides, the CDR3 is TGCAGCGCAAGGGGGGGGTTCGATGGCTACACCTTC. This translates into CSARGGFDGYTF. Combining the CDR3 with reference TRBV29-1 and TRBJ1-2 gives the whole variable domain SAVISQKPSRDICQRGTSLTIQCQVDSQVTMMFWYRQQPGQSLTLIATANQGSEATYESGFVIDKFPISRPNLTFSTLTVSNMSPEDSSIYLCSARGGFDGYTFGSGTRLTVV.

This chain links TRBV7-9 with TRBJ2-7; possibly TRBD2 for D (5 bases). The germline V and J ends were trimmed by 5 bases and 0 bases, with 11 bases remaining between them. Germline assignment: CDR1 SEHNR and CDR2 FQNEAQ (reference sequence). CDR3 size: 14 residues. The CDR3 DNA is TGTGCCAGCAGCCATACTAGTACCTCCTACGAGCAGTACTTC. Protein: CASSHTSTSYEQYF.

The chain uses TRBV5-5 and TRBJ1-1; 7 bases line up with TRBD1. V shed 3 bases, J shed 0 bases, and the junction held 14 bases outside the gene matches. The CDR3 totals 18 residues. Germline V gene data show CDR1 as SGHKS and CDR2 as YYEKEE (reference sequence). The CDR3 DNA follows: TGTGCCAGCAGCTCCGGACAGGCAAGGAGTATTCTGAACACTGAAGCTTTCTTT. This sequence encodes CASSSGQARSILNTEAFF.

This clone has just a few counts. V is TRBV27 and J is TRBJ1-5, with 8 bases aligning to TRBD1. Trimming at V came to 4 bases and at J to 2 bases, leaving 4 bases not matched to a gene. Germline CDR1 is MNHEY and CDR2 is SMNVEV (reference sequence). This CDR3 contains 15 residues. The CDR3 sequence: CASSYRGFRNQPQHF. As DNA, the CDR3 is TGTGCCAGCAGTTACAGGGGGTTCCGCAATCAGCCCCAGCATTTT.

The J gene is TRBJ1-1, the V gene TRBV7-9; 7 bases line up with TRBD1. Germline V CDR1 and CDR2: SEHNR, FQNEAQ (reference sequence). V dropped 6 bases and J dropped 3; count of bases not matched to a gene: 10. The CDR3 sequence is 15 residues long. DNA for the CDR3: TGTGCCAGCAGTTTACGGACAGGAGAGCACACTGAAGCTTTCTTT. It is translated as CASSLRTGEHTEAFF.

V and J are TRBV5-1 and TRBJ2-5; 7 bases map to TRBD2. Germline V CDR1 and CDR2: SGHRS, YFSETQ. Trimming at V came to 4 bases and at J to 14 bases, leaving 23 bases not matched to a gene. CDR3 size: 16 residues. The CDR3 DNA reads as TGCGCCAGCAGCCGGAAACAAAGCGGGGATCTCCGTCGAACCTACTTC. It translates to CASSRKQSGDLRRTYF. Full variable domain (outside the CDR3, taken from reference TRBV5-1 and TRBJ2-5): KAGVTQTPRYLIKTRGQQVTLSCSPISGHRSVSWYQQTPGQGLQFLFEYFSETQRNKGNFPGRFSGRQFSNSRSEMNVSTLELGDSALYLCASSRKQSGDLRRTYFGPGTRLLVL.

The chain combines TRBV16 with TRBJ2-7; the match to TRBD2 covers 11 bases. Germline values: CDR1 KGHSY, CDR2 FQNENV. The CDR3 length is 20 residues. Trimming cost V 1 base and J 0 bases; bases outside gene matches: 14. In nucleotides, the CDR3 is TGTGCCAGCAGCCAATTCAACGCCTTAGCGGGAGGGAGAGACTCCTACGAGCAGTACTTC. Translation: CASSQFNALAGGRDSYEQYF.

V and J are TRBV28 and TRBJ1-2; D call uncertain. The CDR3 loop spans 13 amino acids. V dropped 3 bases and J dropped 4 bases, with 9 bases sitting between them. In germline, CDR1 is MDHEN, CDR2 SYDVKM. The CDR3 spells CASSLQEIYGYTF. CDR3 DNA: TGTGCCAGCAGTTTGCAGGAAATCTATGGCTACACCTTC.

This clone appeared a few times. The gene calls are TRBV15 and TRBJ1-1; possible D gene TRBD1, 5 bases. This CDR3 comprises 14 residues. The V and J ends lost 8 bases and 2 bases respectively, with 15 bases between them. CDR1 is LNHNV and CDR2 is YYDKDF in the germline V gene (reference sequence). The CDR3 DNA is TGTGCCACCGGGCCTCGGGGGGATAACACTGAAGCTTTCTTT. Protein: CATGPRGDNTEAFF.

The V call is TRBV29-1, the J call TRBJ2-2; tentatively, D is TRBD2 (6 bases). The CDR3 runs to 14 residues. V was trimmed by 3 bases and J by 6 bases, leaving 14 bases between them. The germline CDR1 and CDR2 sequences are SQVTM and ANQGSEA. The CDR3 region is CSVELTSWAGELFF. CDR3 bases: TGCAGCGTTGAGTTAACTAGCTGGGCCGGGGAGCTGTTTTTT.

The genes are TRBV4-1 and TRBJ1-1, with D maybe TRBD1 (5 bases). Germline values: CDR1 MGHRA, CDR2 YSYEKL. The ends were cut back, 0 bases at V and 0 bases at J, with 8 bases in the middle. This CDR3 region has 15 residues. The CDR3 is CASSQDSGVNTEAFF. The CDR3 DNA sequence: TGCGCCAGCAGCCAAGATTCGGGGGTGAACACTGAAGCTTTCTTT.

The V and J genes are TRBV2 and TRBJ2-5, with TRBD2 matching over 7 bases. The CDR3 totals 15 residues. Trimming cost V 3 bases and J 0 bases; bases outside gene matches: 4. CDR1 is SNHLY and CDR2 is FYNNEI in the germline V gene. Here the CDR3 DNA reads TGTGCCAGCAGTGAGCGTCTAGCGGACCAAGAGACCCAGTACTTC. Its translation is CASSERLADQETQYF.

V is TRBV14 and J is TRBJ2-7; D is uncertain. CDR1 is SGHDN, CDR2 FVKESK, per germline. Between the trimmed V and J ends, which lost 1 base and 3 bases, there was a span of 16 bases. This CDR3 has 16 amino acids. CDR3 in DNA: TGTGCCAGCAGCCAAGGCCAGGCGAGTCACGGCTACGAGCAGTACTTC. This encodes CASSQGQASHGYEQYF.

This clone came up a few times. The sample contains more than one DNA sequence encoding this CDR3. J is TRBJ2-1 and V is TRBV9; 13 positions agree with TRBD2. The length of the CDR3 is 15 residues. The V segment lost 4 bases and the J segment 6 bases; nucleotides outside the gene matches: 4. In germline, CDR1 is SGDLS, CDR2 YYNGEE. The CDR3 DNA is TGTGCCAGCAGCCCTTGGACTAGCGGGAGCAATGAGCAGTTCTTC. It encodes CASSPWTSGSNEQFF.

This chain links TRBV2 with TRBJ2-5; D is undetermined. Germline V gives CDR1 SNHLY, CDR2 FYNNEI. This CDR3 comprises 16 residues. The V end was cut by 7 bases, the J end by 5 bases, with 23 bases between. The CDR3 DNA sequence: TGTGCCAGCACCAACCCCCGAATACCCGCAGTGGAGACCCAGTACTTC. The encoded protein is CASTNPRIPAVETQYF.